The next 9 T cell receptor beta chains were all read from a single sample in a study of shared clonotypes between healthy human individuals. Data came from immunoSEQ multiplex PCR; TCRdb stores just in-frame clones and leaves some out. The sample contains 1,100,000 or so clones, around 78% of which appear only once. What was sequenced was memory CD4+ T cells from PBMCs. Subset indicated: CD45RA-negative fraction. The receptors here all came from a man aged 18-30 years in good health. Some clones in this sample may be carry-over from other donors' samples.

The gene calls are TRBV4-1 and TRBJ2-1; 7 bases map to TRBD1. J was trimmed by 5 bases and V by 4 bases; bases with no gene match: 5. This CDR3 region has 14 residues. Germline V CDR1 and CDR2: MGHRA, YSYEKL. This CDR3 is CASSRQGWDNEQFF. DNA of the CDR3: TGCGCCAGCAGCCGACAGGGTTGGGACAATGAGCAGTTCTTC.

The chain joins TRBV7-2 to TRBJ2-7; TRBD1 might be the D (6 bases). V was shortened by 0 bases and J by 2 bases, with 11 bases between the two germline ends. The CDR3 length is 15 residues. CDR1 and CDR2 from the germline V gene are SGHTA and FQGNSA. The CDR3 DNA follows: TGTGCCAGCAGCTTAGCCGGGACATTAACCTACGAGCAGTACTTC. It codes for CASSLAGTLTYEQYF. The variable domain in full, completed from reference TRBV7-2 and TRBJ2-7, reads GAGVSQSPSNKVTEKGKDVELRCDPISGHTALYWYRQSLGQGLEFLIYFQGNSAPDKSGLPSDRFSAERTGGSVSTLTIQRTQQEDSAVYLCASSLAGTLTYEQYFGPGTRLTVT.

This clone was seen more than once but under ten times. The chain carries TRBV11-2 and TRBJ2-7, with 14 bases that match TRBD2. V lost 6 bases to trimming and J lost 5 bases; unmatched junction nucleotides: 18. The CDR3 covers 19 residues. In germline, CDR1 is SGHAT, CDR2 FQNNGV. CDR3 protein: CASRNNRGTSGSINHEQYF. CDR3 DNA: TGTGCCAGCAGAAATAATAGAGGGACTAGCGGGAGTATTAACCACGAGCAGTACTTC.

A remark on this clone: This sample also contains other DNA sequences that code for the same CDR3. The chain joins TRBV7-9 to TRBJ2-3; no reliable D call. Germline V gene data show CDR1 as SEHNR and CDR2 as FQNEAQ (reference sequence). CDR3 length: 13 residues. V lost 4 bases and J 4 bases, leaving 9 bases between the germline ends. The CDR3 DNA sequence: TGTGCCAGCAGCTCCTCAGGAGCAGATACGCAGTATTTT. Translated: CASSSSGADTQYF.

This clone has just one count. CDR3 sequence reads: CASSFLAGENSYEQYF. The CDR3 DNA sequence: TGTGCCAGCAGCTTTCTAGCGGGAGAGAACTCCTACGAGCAGTACTTC. The genes are TRBV7-2 and TRBJ2-7; TRBD2 aligns across 10 bases. Germline lookup yields CDR1 SGHTA and CDR2 FQGNSA. V shed 3 bases and J 0 bases; nucleotides not matched to a gene: 5. The CDR3 loop spans 16 amino acids.

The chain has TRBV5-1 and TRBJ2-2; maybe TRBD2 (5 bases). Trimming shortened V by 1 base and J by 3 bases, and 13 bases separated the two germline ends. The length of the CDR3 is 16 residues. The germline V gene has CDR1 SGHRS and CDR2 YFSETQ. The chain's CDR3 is CASSLLLARDTGELFF. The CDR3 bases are TGCGCCAGCAGCTTGTTGCTAGCAAGGGACACCGGGGAGCTGTTTTTT. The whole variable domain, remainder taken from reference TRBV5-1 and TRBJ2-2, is KAGVTQTPRYLIKTRGQQVTLSCSPISGHRSVSWYQQTPGQGLQFLFEYFSETQRNKGNFPGRFSGRQFSNSRSEMNVSTLELGDSALYLCASSLLLARDTGELFFGEGSRLTVL.

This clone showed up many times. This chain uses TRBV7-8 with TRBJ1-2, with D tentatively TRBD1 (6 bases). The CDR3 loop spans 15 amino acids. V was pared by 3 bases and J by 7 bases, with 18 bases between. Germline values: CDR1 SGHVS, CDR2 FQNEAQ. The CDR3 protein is CASSLGSIRGGGYTF. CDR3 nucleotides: TGTGCCAGCAGCTTGGGATCCATCAGGGGTGGTGGCTACACCTTC.

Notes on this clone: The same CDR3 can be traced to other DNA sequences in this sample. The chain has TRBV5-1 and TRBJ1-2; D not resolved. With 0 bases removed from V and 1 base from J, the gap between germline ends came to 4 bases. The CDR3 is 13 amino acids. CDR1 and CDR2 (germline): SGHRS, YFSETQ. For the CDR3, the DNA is TGCGCCAGCAGCTTGGGGGGTAACTATGGCTACACCTTC. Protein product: CASSLGGNYGYTF.

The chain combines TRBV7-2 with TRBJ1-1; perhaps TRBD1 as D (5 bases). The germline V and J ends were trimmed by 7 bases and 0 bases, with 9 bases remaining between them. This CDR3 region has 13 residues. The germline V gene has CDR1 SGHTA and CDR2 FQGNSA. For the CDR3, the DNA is TGTGCCAGCACGGGGCGCGTGAACACTGAAGCTTTCTTT. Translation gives CASTGRVNTEAFF. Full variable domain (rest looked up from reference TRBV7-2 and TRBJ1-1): GAGVSQSPSNKVTEKGKDVELRCDPISGHTALYWYRQSLGQGLEFLIYFQGNSAPDKSGLPSDRFSAERTGGSVSTLTIQRTQQEDSAVYLCASTGRVNTEAFFGQGTRLTVV.